This T cell receptor (beta chain) was identified in a study of T cells in Graves' hyperthyroidism and ophthalmopathy. Inclusion characteristics of ophthalmopathy patients comprised a Clinical Activity Score of at least 3, a NOSPECS grade of at least 4, and duration under 3 months. Cells are PBMCs isolated from roughly 9.3 ml of fresh blood. Amplification of TCR beta CDR3 regions used RNA as the template. With the HTBI primer set, the TCR CDR3 went through a first round of RT-PCR. TCRdb reanalysed the multiplex PCR reads using MiXCR and keeps one entry per CDR3 protein. The sample has 350,000 to 400,000 distinct CDR3 sequences, around 18% seen once. Comment on this clonotype: What it binds is not known.

V lost 1 base, J lost 6 bases, and 10 bases stayed unmatched. Per the germline V gene, CDR1 is LGHDT and CDR2 is YNNKEL (reference sequence). This CDR3 region has 17 residues. Overall study results and limits: Most thyroid clonotypes expanded above 0.001 appeared in blood too.

The sequence was collected from a man aged 18 to 29 with Graves' ophthalmopathy. J is TRBJ2-1 and V is TRBV3-1; 9 nucleotides line up with TRBD2. The material sequenced was blood. CDR3 nucleotides: TGTGCCAGCAGCCAAGTTGGAGCGCGGGGGGGCTCCAATGAGCAGTTCTTC. Translating it yields CASSQVGARGGSNEQFF.